The 32 T cell receptor beta chains below were found in one sample sequenced in a study of T cell responses to AZD1222 COVID-19 vaccine (dated by TCRdb to 2020 to 2023). The method behind the library was the immunoSEQ multiplex PCR assay. Imported from immuneACCESS, the table was reduced by TCRdb to in-frame sequences with V and J called. These copies leave out some clones; in studies compared against another copy, an unresolved V gene accounts for under half, and the cause of the remainder is not known. The sample table holds over 100,000 clones, of which roughly 90% were seen once. The ten largest account for about 3.5% of the sample. Interpreted using the paper, the time point label stands for: baseline before first vaccination. Sequencing was performed on peripheral blood, taken on day 0 of AZD1222 vaccination. Source of these receptors: an adult in good health.

This sequence joins TRBV5-1 and TRBJ1-6; D possibly corresponds to TRBD1 (5 bases). The CDR3 extends over 14 amino acids. In germline, CDR1 is SGHRS, CDR2 YFSETQ. Trimming removed 0 bases at V and 11 bases at J, with 12 bases between. The CDR3 DNA follows: TGCGCCAGCAGCTTGGAGCGGGGACCGGCACCCCTCCACTTT. It codes for CASSLERGPAPLHF.

CDR3 residues: CASSRGGSDTQYF. DNA for the CDR3: TGCGCCAGCAGTCGGGGGGGATCAGATACGCAGTATTTT. This chain uses TRBV10-1 with TRBJ2-3, with 8 bases aligning to TRBD2. Germline CDR1 reads WNHNN; CDR2 reads SYGVQD (reference sequence). The CDR3 covers 13 residues. V was pared by 5 bases and J by 4 bases, with 2 bases of the junction left unmatched.

The J gene is TRBJ2-7, the V gene TRBV19; possible D gene TRBD1, 6 bases. V was clipped by 6 bases and J by 4 bases, with 13 bases between them. Germline loops: CDR1 LNHDA, CDR2 SQIVND (reference sequence). The CDR3 consists of 13 residues. DNA of the CDR3: TGTGCCAGTAGAAACAGGGTTAGGTACGAGCAGTACTTC. Translating gives CASRNRVRYEQYF.

V gene TRBV2 combines with J gene TRBJ2-7; TRBD1 or TRBD2 may be the D gene (6 bases each). CDR1 is SNHLY and CDR2 is FYNNEI in the germline V gene. The CDR3 sequence is 15 residues long. V dropped 2 bases and J dropped 4 bases, with 15 bases sitting between them. CDR3 DNA sequence: TGTGCCAGCAGTGAATTTACGGGGGCTGGTTACGAGCAGTACTTC. The encoded protein is CASSEFTGAGYEQYF.

The chain uses TRBV18 and TRBJ1-3; D unclear. Germline V CDR1 and CDR2: KGHSH, LQKENI. Trimming left V 3 bases short and J 2 bases short, with 11 bases between. This CDR3 contains 15 residues. This CDR3 reads CASSPAVTPGNTIYF. CDR3 DNA sequence: TGTGCCAGCTCACCGGCGGTCACCCCTGGAAACACCATATATTTT.

This chain connects TRBV4-3 to TRBJ1-2, with 11 bases lining up with TRBD1. V shed 2 bases, J shed 8 bases, and the junction held 7 bases outside the gene matches. CDR1 and CDR2 (germline): LGHNA, YSLEER. This CDR3 comprises 15 residues. CDR3 in DNA: TGCGCCAGCAGCCAAACTAGGACAGGGGGCCGGGGCTACACCTTC. Translation gives CASSQTRTGGRGYTF.

The chain carries TRBV4-3 and TRBJ1-1; D is ambiguous. Germline V lookup: CDR1 LGHNA, CDR2 YSLEER. CDR3 length: 13 amino acids. The V and J ends lost 1 base and 6 bases respectively, with 9 bases between them. This chain's CDR3 is CASSQVGYSEAFF. The CDR3 nucleotides are TGCGCCAGCAGCCAAGTGGGATACTCTGAAGCTTTCTTT.

The gene calls are TRBV29-1 and TRBJ2-7; D tentatively fits TRBD1 or TRBD2 (5 bases each). This CDR3 is built from 11 residues. Germline V CDR1 and CDR2: SQVTM, ANQGSEA. The V end was cut by 7 bases, the J end by 6 bases, with 13 bases between. This chain's CDR3 is CSARDVGEQYF. The CDR3 DNA reads TGCAGCGCCAGGGACGTGGGCGAGCAGTACTTC.

This clone showed up just a few times. V and J are TRBV14 and TRBJ1-2; D might be TRBD1 (5 bases). Trimming cost V 3 bases and J 8 bases, with 13 bases left between them. The CDR3 loop spans 13 amino acids. CDR1 is SGHDN and CDR2 is FVKESK in the germline V gene. The CDR3 is CASSQARVGGYTF. CDR3 nucleotides: TGTGCCAGCAGCCAGGCCAGGGTAGGCGGCTACACCTTC.

This chain joins TRBV9 and TRBJ1-1; TRBD1 matches at 8 bases. J lost 3 bases, V lost 0 bases, and 7 bases had no gene match. The CDR3 spans 16 residues. CDR1 SGDLS and CDR2 YYNGEE come from the germline V gene. In nucleotides, the CDR3 is TGTGCCAGCAGCGTAGCCCCTGGACAGGGAGACACTGAAGCTTTCTTT. Its protein is CASSVAPGQGDTEAFF. Using reference TRBV9 and TRBJ1-1 for the parts outside the CDR3, the full variable domain is DSGVTQTPKHLITATGQRVTLRCSPRSGDLSVYWYQQSLDQGLQFLIQYYNGEERAKGNILERFSAQQFPDLHSELNLSSLELGDSALYFCASSVAPGQGDTEAFFGQGTRLTVV.

The CDR3 region is CASSLARGVKSSGYTF. CDR3 in DNA: TGCGCCAGCAGCTTGGCCAGGGGAGTTAAAAGCTCTGGCTACACCTTC. V and J are TRBV5-1 and TRBJ1-2; maybe TRBD1 (6 bases). The CDR3 is 16 amino acids. V lost 0 bases, J lost 7 bases, and 19 bases lay in between. CDR1 is SGHRS, CDR2 YFSETQ, per germline.

This rearrangement joins TRBV5-1 to TRBJ2-7; no clear D gene. Trimming cost V 2 bases and J 6 bases, with 9 bases left between them. The CDR3 extends over 12 amino acids. CDR1 and CDR2 (germline): SGHRS, YFSETQ. CDR3 in amino acids: CASSFWGREQYF. The CDR3 nucleotides are TGCGCCAGCAGCTTTTGGGGTCGCGAGCAGTACTTC.

This clone is a singleton in its sample. The V gene is TRBV7-8, the J gene TRBJ1-2; 7 nucleotides line up with TRBD1. The CDR3 runs to 17 residues. In germline, CDR1 is SGHVS, CDR2 FQNEAQ. After removal of 5 bases from V and 4 bases from J, the junction contained 16 bases not matched to a gene. The CDR3 DNA sequence: TGTGCCAGCAGCGCCATACCTAGACAGGGCAACCTCTATGGCTACACCTTC. As protein: CASSAIPRQGNLYGYTF.

The V call is TRBV27, the J call TRBJ1-6, with D hard to call. Germline CDR1 and CDR2: MNHEY and SMNVEV (reference sequence). There are 16 residues in the CDR3. The germline V and J ends were trimmed by 2 bases and 0 bases, with 8 bases remaining between them. Here the CDR3 reads CASSLSRSSYNSPLHF. CDR3 coding DNA: TGTGCCAGCAGTTTAAGTCGGAGCTCCTATAATTCACCCCTCCACTTT.

This chain uses TRBV7-8 with TRBJ1-1, with 7 positions matching TRBD1. The CDR3 runs 17 residues. Trimming took 1 base from V and 3 from J; bases not matched to a gene: 11. Germline loops: CDR1 SGHVS, CDR2 FQNEAQ. CDR3 residues: CASSLGILGTEDTEAFF. The CDR3 bases are TGTGCCAGCAGCTTAGGTATCTTGGGGACAGAAGACACTGAAGCTTTCTTT.

This rearrangement joins TRBV2 to TRBJ2-3, with 8 bases identical to TRBD2. Germline assignment: CDR1 SNHLY and CDR2 FYNNEI. The CDR3 is made up of 16 amino acids. The V gene end was trimmed by 5 bases and the J gene end by 7 bases; junction bases not matched to a gene: 14. This CDR3 is CASSLWLAGGHYTQYF. Here the CDR3 DNA reads TGTGCCAGCAGTCTGTGGTTGGCGGGGGGCCATTATACGCAGTATTTT.

The chain employs TRBV18 and TRBJ2-7; 8 bases agree with TRBD1. The CDR3 has 17 amino acids. Germline CDR1 is KGHSH and CDR2 is LQKENI. Losses at the gene ends were 0 bases for V and 5 bases for J; bases not matched to a gene: 12. Here the CDR3 DNA reads TGTGCCAGCTCACCACCTGCAGGACGGACAGGGATGGACGAGCAGTACTTC. This gives the protein CASSPPAGRTGMDEQYF.

The V and J genes are TRBV18 and TRBJ1-2; D might be TRBD1 (6 bases). In germline, CDR1 is KGHSH, CDR2 LQKENI. V lost 2 bases to trimming and J lost 6 bases, with 13 bases between them. CDR3 size: 14 residues. In nucleotides, the CDR3 is TGTGCCAGCTCACCAACAGGGTACCGTGATGGCTACACCTTC. Translating gives CASSPTGYRDGYTF.

This clone appeared a single time. The V and J genes are TRBV5-1 and TRBJ2-5; D is unresolved. This CDR3 spans 12 amino acids. V lost 0 bases and J lost 5, with 5 bases in between. Germline-derived CDR1 and CDR2 are SGHRS and YFSETQ. The CDR3 nucleotides are TGCGCCAGCAGCTTGGGTAAGGAGACCCAGTACTTC. This sequence encodes CASSLGKETQYF.

V gene TRBV7-2 combines with J gene TRBJ1-1; D is unresolved. Germline V lookup: CDR1 SGHTA, CDR2 FQGNSA. The germline V and J ends were trimmed by 3 bases and 1 base, with 12 bases remaining between them. This CDR3 is 15 amino acids long. CDR3 DNA sequence: TGTGCCAGCAGCTTCTATATCGGCGGGAACACTGAAGCTTTCTTT. Its protein product is CASSFYIGGNTEAFF.

The chain is built from TRBV10-3 and TRBJ1-1; a possible D gene is TRBD1 (6 bases). Trimming left V 0 bases short and J 7 bases short, with 15 bases between. CDR1 is ENHRY, CDR2 SYGVKD, per germline. The CDR3 has 15 amino acids. Here the CDR3 DNA reads TGTGCCATCAGTGAGTCGTGGCAGGGGATCGATGAAGCTTTCTTT. Protein: CAISESWQGIDEAFF.

The chain links TRBV7-3 to TRBJ2-2; possibly TRBD1 for D (6 bases). Germline values: CDR1 SGHTA, CDR2 FQGTGA. The CDR3 runs to 17 residues. Trimming stripped 4 bases from V and 5 bases from J, with 20 bases between. In DNA form, the CDR3 reads TGTGCCAGCAGCTCATCCTTGACCCTCAGGGGAACCGGGGAGCTGTTTTTT. Translating it yields CASSSSLTLRGTGELFF. The whole variable domain, filled in from reference TRBV7-3 and TRBJ2-2, reads GAGVSQTPSNKVTEKGKYVELRCDPISGHTALYWYRQSLGQGPEFLIYFQGTGAADDSGLPNDRFFAVRPEGSVSTLKIQRTERGDSAVYLCASSSSLTLRGTGELFFGEGSRLTVL.

There are a few counts of this clone. CDR3 region: CASSDWDLNTEAFF. As DNA, the CDR3 is TGCGCCAGCAGTGATTGGGACCTGAACACTGAAGCTTTCTTT. The chain joins TRBV10-1 to TRBJ1-1; TRBD1 is a possible D gene (5 bases). Deletions cut 3 bases from V and 0 bases from J, with 8 bases between. Germline V lookup: CDR1 WNHNN, CDR2 SYGVQD (reference sequence). CDR3 length: 14 residues.

V and J are TRBV29-1 and TRBJ1-1, with TRBD1 identical over 8 bases. Germline CDR1 and CDR2: SQVTM and ANQGSEA. The CDR3 has 13 amino acids. The junction had 5 bases not matched to a gene; V was cut back by 7 bases and J by 1 base. Written as DNA, the CDR3 is TGCAGCGGTTCCCAGGGGGCGAACACTGAAGCTTTCTTT. Amino acid sequence: CSGSQGANTEAFF. Full variable domain (missing parts from reference TRBV29-1 and TRBJ1-1): SAVISQKPSRDICQRGTSLTIQCQVDSQVTMMFWYRQQPGQSLTLIATANQGSEATYESGFVIDKFPISRPNLTFSTLTVSNMSPEDSSIYLCSGSQGANTEAFFGQGTRLTVV.

The rearrangement links TRBV19 to TRBJ2-6; D perhaps matches TRBD1 (6 bases). The germline V gene has CDR1 LNHDA and CDR2 SQIVND (reference sequence). The CDR3 runs to 14 residues. V was clipped by 5 bases and J by 3 bases, with 8 bases between them. CDR3 amino acids: CASSVGGGANVLTF. The DNA for the CDR3 is TGTGCCAGTAGTGTAGGGGGTGGGGCCAACGTCCTGACTTTC.

The CDR3 bases are TGCGCCAGCAGGTCGACAGGGGAGCCGGAAAAACTGTTTTTT. Residues: CASRSTGEPEKLFF. J is TRBJ1-4 and V is TRBV5-1; 8 bases fit TRBD1. The junction had 8 bases not matched to a gene; V was cut back by 5 bases and J by 8 bases. This CDR3 has 14 residues. The V gene's germline CDR1 is SGHRS and CDR2 YFSETQ.

V is TRBV18 and J is TRBJ1-1, with D possibly matching TRBD1 (6 bases). Germline CDR1 and CDR2: KGHSH and LQKENI. Trimming took 3 bases from V and 2 from J, leaving 10 bases between them. CDR3 length: 14 amino acids. CDR3 nucleotide sequence: TGTGCCAGCTCACCTATGGACAGAAACACTGAAGCTTTCTTT. This codes for CASSPMDRNTEAFF.

This chain uses TRBV24-1 with TRBJ1-2; the D gene is possibly TRBD1 (5 bases). This CDR3 has 14 residues. Deletions cut 3 bases from V and 6 bases from J, with 13 bases between. Germline lookup yields CDR1 KGHDR and CDR2 SFDVKD. The CDR3 nucleotides are TGTGCCACCAGTGATGCGGGGGGGGTGGATGGCTACACCTTC. Its protein product is CATSDAGGVDGYTF.

This sequence joins TRBV10-3 and TRBJ1-3; 7 nucleotides agree with TRBD1. Per germline, CDR1 ENHRY and CDR2 SYGVKD. Trimming removed 9 bases from V and 0 bases from J; junction bases left unmatched: 8. The CDR3 has 15 amino acids. This CDR3 reads CAIGTARSSGNTIYF. DNA of the CDR3: TGTGCCATTGGGACAGCGCGAAGCTCTGGAAACACCATATATTTT.

J is TRBJ2-7 and V is TRBV29-1, with a possible D match to TRBD1 (5 bases). V was shortened by 7 bases and J by 1 base, with 14 bases between the two germline ends. The CDR3 runs to 13 residues. Per the germline V gene, CDR1 is SQVTM and CDR2 is ANQGSEA. In DNA, the CDR3 is TGCAGCGCCTCCTCAGGGTGGTCCTACGAGCAGTACTTC. Protein product: CSASSGWSYEQYF.

V is TRBV7-3 and J is TRBJ1-5; D not resolved. The CDR3 length is 13 residues. The V end lost 5 bases, the J end lost 0 bases, and 5 bases lay between the germline ends. The germline V gene has CDR1 SGHTA and CDR2 FQGTGA. As DNA, the CDR3 is TGTGCCAGCAGCCCGTTTAGCAATCAGCCCCAGCATTTT. It yields the protein CASSPFSNQPQHF.

CDR3 DNA: TGTGCCAGTAGTATCCTTAGGGGGGGAAAGGAATATGGCTACACCTTC. Encoded protein: CASSILRGGKEYGYTF. The genes are TRBV19 and TRBJ1-2, with D tentatively TRBD1 (6 bases). The CDR3 contains 16 residues. V shed 3 bases and J shed 5 bases, with 19 bases lying between them. From germline, CDR1 is LNHDA and CDR2 SQIVND (reference sequence).